One sample yielded the 24 T cell receptor beta chains listed below, sequenced in a study of blood T cell repertoires in COVID-19. TCRdb's copy holds only in-frame clones and misses some; the assay was immunoSEQ multiplex PCR. The table shows a few hundred thousand clones, with around 90% occurring only once. Sequencing input: peripheral blood. The receptor source for this set is a woman aged 70-85 years with active or convalescent COVID-19.

The CDR3 loop reads CAISVTGSSYEQYF. The CDR3 DNA reads as TGTGCCATCAGTGTGACAGGGAGCTCCTACGAGCAGTACTTC. The chain joins TRBV10-3 to TRBJ2-7; 7 bases agree with TRBD1. Trimming took 4 bases from V and 0 from J; bases not matched to a gene: 3. This CDR3 is 14 amino acids long. Germline CDR1 reads ENHRY; CDR2 reads SYGVKD.

The V and J genes are TRBV19 and TRBJ2-7; possibly TRBD1 for D (6 bases). Per the germline V gene, CDR1 is LNHDA and CDR2 is SQIVND (reference sequence). V lost 6 bases and J lost 0, with 9 bases in between. The CDR3 is made up of 13 amino acids. Here the CDR3 DNA reads TGTGCCAGTAGCCAGGGGCACTCCTACGAGCAGTACTTC. Its translation is CASSQGHSYEQYF.

The CDR3 bases are TGTGCCAGCAGTTACTCGGCGACAGGTACTCACACCTTC. Amino acids: CASSYSATGTHTF. This chain connects TRBV6-2 or TRBV6-3 to TRBJ1-2; TRBD1 is a possible D gene (6 bases). The V end lost 0 bases, the J end lost 12 bases, and 14 bases lay between the germline ends. The CDR3 spans 13 residues. From germline, CDR1 is MNHEY and CDR2 SVGEGT.

V usage is TRBV6-5 and J usage is TRBJ2-1; TRBD2 agrees at 10 bases. The CDR3 sequence is 15 residues long. V lost 7 bases and J lost 9; bases outside the gene matches: 12. Germline V gene data show CDR1 as MNHEY and CDR2 as SVGAGI. In nucleotides, the CDR3 is TGTGCCAGCAATACCCCGGCAGCGGGGGGGTTTGAGCAGTTCTTC. Amino acids: CASNTPAAGGFEQFF.

This rearrangement joins TRBV5-1 to TRBJ1-1; D unresolved. The CDR3 is 14 amino acids. In germline, CDR1 is SGHRS, CDR2 YFSETQ. The ends were cut back, 3 bases at V and 0 bases at J, with 9 bases in the middle. CDR3: CASSSELLNTEAFF. The CDR3, as DNA: TGCGCCAGCAGCTCCGAACTCTTGAACACTGAAGCTTTCTTT.

V gene TRBV2 combines with J gene TRBJ2-4; tentatively, D is TRBD1 (6 bases). Germline V CDR1 and CDR2: SNHLY, FYNNEI. The V end lost 6 bases, the J end lost 5 bases, and 17 bases lay between the germline ends. This CDR3 spans 15 amino acids. CDR3 DNA: TGTGCCAGCAGCCCCGGATCATGGGGGCAAAACATTCAGTACTTC. It is translated as CASSPGSWGQNIQYF.

The rearrangement joins TRBV9 to TRBJ1-3, with 7 bases that match TRBD1. J was trimmed by 2 bases and V by 5 bases; bases with no gene match: 7. CDR3 length equals 15 residues. Germline CDR1 and CDR2: SGDLS and YYNGEE. The CDR3 spells CASSFSGGTGNTIYF. The DNA for the CDR3 is TGTGCCAGCAGTTTCTCAGGGGGAACTGGAAACACCATATATTTT.

The V call is TRBV2, the J call TRBJ2-1, with D possibly being TRBD1 (6 bases). V was shortened by 4 bases and J by 14 bases, with 12 bases between the two germline ends. This CDR3 is built from 11 residues. The germline CDR1 and CDR2 sequences are SNHLY and FYNNEI. The CDR3 loop is CASSVQGLEFF. The CDR3 DNA is TGTGCCAGCAGTGTCCAGGGGCTGGAGTTCTTC.

DNA of the CDR3: TGTGCCATCAGTCGGCCTGGGGGGGGCGCAGATACGCAGTATTTT. Its protein product is CAISRPGGGADTQYF. V gene TRBV10-3 combines with J gene TRBJ2-3, with a weak D call TRBD2 (7 bases). V lost 5 bases and J 4 bases, leaving 16 bases between the germline ends. CDR3 size: 15 residues. Per germline, CDR1 ENHRY and CDR2 SYGVKD.

The gene calls are TRBV11-2 and TRBJ1-6; 8 bases fit TRBD1. Trimming at V came to 0 bases and at J to 5 bases, leaving 9 bases not matched to a gene. The length of the CDR3 is 18 residues. CDR1 SGHAT and CDR2 FQNNGV come from the germline V gene. CDR3 bases: TGTGCCAGCAGCTTAGATTGGCCAGGGGGCGCAAATAATTCACCCCTCCACTTT. This gives the protein CASSLDWPGGANNSPLHF.

Details on this clone: One end of the junction fails to match germline, which may point to a read error. J is TRBJ1-3 and V is TRBV6-5; D is undetermined. This CDR3 is 15 amino acids long. Germline CDR1 is MNHEY and CDR2 is SVGAGI. The CDR3 DNA reads TGTGCCAGCAGTGACTCCCCCACGGCTGGAAACACCATATATTTT. Translation: CASSDSPTAGNTIYF.

This sequence joins TRBV5-6 and TRBJ1-2, with TRBD1 matching over 11 bases. V shed 2 bases, J shed 6 bases, and the junction held 3 bases outside the gene matches. The germline V gene has CDR1 SGHDT and CDR2 YYEEEE. The CDR3 is made up of 14 amino acids. Here the CDR3 DNA reads TGTGCCAGCAGCTTCGGACAGGGGGCGCATGGCTACACCTTC. This translates into CASSFGQGAHGYTF.

The V gene is TRBV24-1, the J gene TRBJ2-2, with TRBD1 identical over 9 bases. The CDR3 is 20 residues long. Germline values: CDR1 KGHDR, CDR2 SFDVKD. J lost 0 bases, V lost 7 bases, and 17 bases had no gene match. CDR3 residues: CATRGRRGDREAPNTGELFF. Written as DNA, the CDR3 is TGTGCCACCAGAGGGAGAAGGGGGGACAGGGAGGCGCCGAACACCGGGGAGCTGTTTTTT.

The chain has TRBV7-9 and TRBJ1-6; D remains unclear. Trimming stripped 0 bases from V and 7 bases from J, with 4 bases between. CDR1 SEHNR and CDR2 FQNEAQ come from the germline V gene (reference sequence). CDR3 size: 13 residues. This CDR3 reads CASSLAENSPLHF. CDR3 DNA: TGTGCCAGCAGCTTAGCAGAGAATTCACCCCTCCACTTT.

The chain has TRBV7-2 and TRBJ2-2; 10 nucleotides line up with TRBD2. V trimming: 0 bases; J trimming: 6 bases; junction bases outside the gene matches: 4. Germline CDR1 SGHTA, CDR2 FQGNSA. The CDR3 is 16 residues long. The CDR3 sequence is CASSLAAGGPSGELFF. The DNA of the CDR3 is TGTGCCAGCAGCTTAGCAGCGGGGGGGCCATCCGGGGAGCTGTTTTTT. The complete variable domain, with remaining parts taken from reference TRBV7-2 and TRBJ2-2, reads GAGVSQSPSNKVTEKGKDVELRCDPISGHTALYWYRQSLGQGLEFLIYFQGNSAPDKSGLPSDRFSAERTGGSVSTLTIQRTQQEDSAVYLCASSLAAGGPSGELFFGEGSRLTVL.

This clone came up a few times. V usage is TRBV19 and J usage is TRBJ2-3; 9 nucleotides agree with TRBD1. This CDR3 is 18 amino acids long. Germline V gene lookup returns CDR1 LNHDA and CDR2 SQIVND (reference sequence). V dropped 7 bases and J dropped 1; count of bases not matched to a gene: 15. The CDR3 is CASTDYPGQGWGTDTQYF. The CDR3 region has the DNA TGTGCCAGTACCGACTATCCTGGACAGGGGTGGGGCACAGATACGCAGTATTTT.

This clone was counted at least ten times. The chain combines TRBV19 with TRBJ1-2, with D tentatively TRBD1 (5 bases). The V gene's germline CDR1 is LNHDA and CDR2 SQIVND (reference sequence). This CDR3 comprises 14 residues. V was shortened by 5 bases and J by 3 bases, with 13 bases between the two germline ends. CDR3 sequence (DNA): TGTGCCAGTAGTGCCCTGGACACCTACTATGGCTACACCTTC. Translated, it gives CASSALDTYYGYTF.

This CDR3 reads CASSESSPFNYGYTF. As DNA, the CDR3 is TGTGCCAGCAGTGAATCCTCTCCCTTTAACTATGGCTACACCTTC. The gene calls are TRBV25-1 and TRBJ1-2; D not certain. Trimming took off 1 base at V and 1 base at J, with 10 bases between the two ends. There are 15 residues in the CDR3. CDR1 and CDR2 from the germline V gene are MGHDK and SYGVNS.

The J gene is TRBJ1-2, the V gene TRBV4-3, with no clear D. The CDR3 consists of 15 residues. Trimming stripped 0 bases from V and 4 bases from J, with 12 bases between. The germline V gene has CDR1 LGHNA and CDR2 YSLEER. The CDR3 coding sequence is TGCGCCAGCAGCCAAGAATTGCAGAGCGCCTATGGCTACACCTTC. Residues: CASSQELQSAYGYTF.

The DNA of the CDR3 is TGTGCCAGCAGCTTGTCCCCCGAGGGCAATCAGCCCCAGCATTTT. This encodes CASSLSPEGNQPQHF. The chain combines TRBV5-8 with TRBJ1-5; D not certain. This CDR3 has 15 residues. Trimming took 1 base from V and 2 from J, leaving 10 bases between them. Germline loops: CDR1 SGHTS, CDR2 YDEGEE.

The J gene is TRBJ1-1, the V gene TRBV3-1 (or the pseudogene TRBV3-2), with D maybe TRBD1 (6 bases). Trimming removed 2 bases at V and 9 bases at J, with 16 bases between. This CDR3 is 14 amino acids long. Germline lookup yields CDR1 LGHDT and CDR2 YNNKEL (reference sequence). CDR3 sequence reads: CASSQKGGGAQAFF. The CDR3 coding sequence is TGTGCCAGCAGCCAAAAAGGGGGGGGAGCCCAAGCTTTCTTT.

The chain is built from TRBV5-4 and TRBJ1-1, with D unresolved. The CDR3 totals 16 residues. Germline CDR1 reads SGHNT; CDR2 reads YYREEE (reference sequence). V lost 4 bases, J lost 0 bases, and 16 bases lay in between. The CDR3: CASSPRTPVLNTEAFF. The CDR3 DNA reads as TGTGCCAGCAGCCCGAGGACTCCGGTTCTGAACACTGAAGCTTTCTTT.

The rearrangement uses TRBV18 and TRBJ2-3, with TRBD2 identical over 8 bases. With V trimmed by 3 bases and J by 1 base, 3 bases remained unmatched. The germline CDR1 and CDR2 sequences are KGHSH and LQKENI. This CDR3 is built from 15 residues. The CDR3 DNA reads as TGTGCCAGCTCACCTTTTAGCGGGGGCACAGATACGCAGTATTTT. Its translation: CASSPFSGGTDTQYF.

The chain carries TRBV5-1 and TRBJ2-5; 8 bases are a match to TRBD1. Germline CDR1 SGHRS, CDR2 YFSETQ. This CDR3 has 14 residues. V was pared by 4 bases and J by 2 bases, with 4 bases of the junction left unmatched. CDR3 in DNA: TGCGCCAGCAGCCCGGGACAGGCTCAAGAGACCCAGTACTTC. The encoded protein is CASSPGQAQETQYF.